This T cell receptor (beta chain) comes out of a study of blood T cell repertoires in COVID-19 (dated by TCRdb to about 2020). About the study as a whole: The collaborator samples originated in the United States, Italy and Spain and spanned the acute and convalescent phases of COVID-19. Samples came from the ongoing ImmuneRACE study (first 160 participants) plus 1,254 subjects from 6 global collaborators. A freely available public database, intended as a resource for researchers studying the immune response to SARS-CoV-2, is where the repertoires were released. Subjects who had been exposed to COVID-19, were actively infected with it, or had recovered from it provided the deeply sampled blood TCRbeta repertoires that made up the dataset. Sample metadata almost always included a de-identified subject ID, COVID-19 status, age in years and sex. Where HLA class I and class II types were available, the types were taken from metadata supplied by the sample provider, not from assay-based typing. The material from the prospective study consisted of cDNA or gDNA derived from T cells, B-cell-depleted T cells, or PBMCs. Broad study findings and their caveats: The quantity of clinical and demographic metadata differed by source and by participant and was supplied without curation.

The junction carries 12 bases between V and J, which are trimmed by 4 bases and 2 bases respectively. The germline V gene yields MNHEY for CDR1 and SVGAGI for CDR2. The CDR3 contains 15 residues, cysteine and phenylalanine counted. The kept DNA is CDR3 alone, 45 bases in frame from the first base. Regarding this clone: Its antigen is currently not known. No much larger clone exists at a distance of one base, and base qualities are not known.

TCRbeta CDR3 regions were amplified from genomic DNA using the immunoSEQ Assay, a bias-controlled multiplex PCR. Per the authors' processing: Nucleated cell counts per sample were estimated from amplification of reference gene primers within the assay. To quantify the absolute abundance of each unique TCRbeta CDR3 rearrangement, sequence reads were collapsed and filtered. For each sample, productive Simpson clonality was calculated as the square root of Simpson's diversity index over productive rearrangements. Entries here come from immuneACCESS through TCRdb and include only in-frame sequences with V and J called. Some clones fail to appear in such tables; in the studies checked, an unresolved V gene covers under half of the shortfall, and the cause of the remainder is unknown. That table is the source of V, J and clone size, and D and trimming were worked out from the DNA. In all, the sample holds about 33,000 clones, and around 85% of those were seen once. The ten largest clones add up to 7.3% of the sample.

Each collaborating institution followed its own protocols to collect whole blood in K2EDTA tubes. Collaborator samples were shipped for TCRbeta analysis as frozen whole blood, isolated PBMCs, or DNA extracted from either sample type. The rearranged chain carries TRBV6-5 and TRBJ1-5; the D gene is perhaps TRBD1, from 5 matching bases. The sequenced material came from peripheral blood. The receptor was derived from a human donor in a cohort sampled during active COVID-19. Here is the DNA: TGTGCCAGCAGTTCGCAGGGTGGGGGCAATCAGCCCCAGCATTTT. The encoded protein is CASSSQGGGNQPQHF.